The sample holds a few counts of the clone carrying this T cell receptor (beta chain). Its antigen is not identified. The data are from a study of T-cell reconstitution after alpha-beta-depleted transplantation in children. Unique molecular identifiers were built into the TCRbeta library. TCRdb re-called the PCR reads with MiXCR, one entry per CDR3 protein. In the table there are about 210,000 distinct CDR3 sequences, roughly 15% of which are singletons. Regarding the study as a whole: It was reported that alpha-beta T cells came from several hundred expanded graft clones (about two months after transplant).

The CDR3 spans 18 residues. CDR1 and CDR2 (germline): SGHRS, YFSETQ. Germline trimming cut 0 bases from V and 4 bases from J; bases unmatched to any gene: 8. The chain combines TRBV5-1 with TRBJ2-6; 9 positions match TRBD1. This material consisted of PBMCs, mostly from graft donor cells, taken 360 days after TCRalphabeta/CD19-depleted stem cell transplant. The TCR originated in a male patient aged 2 to 9 who had a stem cell transplant for acute lymphoblastic leukemia, so the T cells may come from the graft donor. Here the CDR3 reads CASSLAGTGRSGANVLTF. The CDR3 DNA sequence: TGCGCCAGCAGCTTGGCCGGGACAGGGAGGTCCGGGGCCAACGTCCTGACTTTC.